Shown below are 12 T cell receptor beta chains from a single sample sequenced in a study of blood T cell repertoires in COVID-19. Produced via immunoSEQ multiplex PCR; TCRdb's table is partial and in-frame only. The data contain some 250,000 clones, 70% to 90% of them singletons. The sequencing sample was made of PBMCs or T cells enriched from blood (not recorded which). The receptor set was obtained from a woman aged 45-65 years who had recovered from COVID-19.

The rearrangement joins TRBV5-1 to TRBJ2-5, with 8 bases matching TRBD1. The germline CDR1 and CDR2 sequences are SGHRS and YFSETQ. Unmatched junction bases numbered 7, after V lost 4 bases and J lost 5 bases. The CDR3 is made up of 14 amino acids. This CDR3 reads CASSETGVVETQYF. The DNA of the CDR3 is TGCGCCAGCAGCGAGACAGGGGTGGTGGAGACCCAGTACTTC.

V gene TRBV3-1 (or the pseudogene TRBV3-2) combines with J gene TRBJ2-5, with D perhaps TRBD1 (6 bases). The CDR3 has 13 amino acids. Trimming took 6 bases from V and 7 from J, leaving 15 bases between them. Germline V gene data show CDR1 as LGHDT and CDR2 as YNNKEL (reference sequence). The CDR3 coding sequence is TGTGCCAGCAGTAGGGAGCTACAGGGGACCCAGTACTTC. Its translation: CASSRELQGTQYF.

The J gene is TRBJ2-3, the V gene TRBV29-1, with D possibly matching TRBD2 (6 bases). Per germline, CDR1 SQVTM and CDR2 ANQGSEA. CDR3 length: 14 residues. Trimming took 7 bases from V and 9 from J, leaving 23 bases between them. CDR3 nucleotides: TGCAGCGAAAGGCAGGGAGGCGAGTTTGGGACGCAGTATTTT. This codes for CSERQGGEFGTQYF.

The V and J genes are TRBV5-1 and TRBJ2-7; no clear D. CDR3 length: 14 residues. CDR1 SGHRS and CDR2 YFSETQ come from the germline V gene. The V gene lost 0 bases and the J gene lost 2 bases, with 9 bases spanning the gap. Here the CDR3 DNA reads TGCGCCAGCAGCTTGGCTGGCCAGGCCTACGAGCAGTACTTC. Protein product: CASSLAGQAYEQYF.

The genes are TRBV5-1 and TRBJ2-2, with 8 positions matching TRBD1. CDR1 is SGHRS and CDR2 is YFSETQ in the germline V gene. The V gene end was trimmed by 0 bases and the J gene end by 4 bases; junction bases not matched to a gene: 5. The CDR3 is made up of 16 amino acids. CDR3 in DNA: TGCGCCAGCAGCTTGGACAGGGGGAGCATCACCGGGGAGCTGTTTTTT. This gives the protein CASSLDRGSITGELFF.

The chain couples TRBV28 to TRBJ1-5; 11 bases map to TRBD1. Germline loops: CDR1 MDHEN, CDR2 SYDVKM. Trimming took 1 base from V and 5 from J; bases not matched to a gene: 4. CDR3 length: 16 residues. The CDR3 nucleotides read TGTGCCAGCAGTTTATTCCGGGACAGGGGGTATCAGCCCCAGCATTTT. Amino acid sequence: CASSLFRDRGYQPQHF.

This clone was seen a few times. CDR3 amino acids: CASSRGLGLYEQYF. As DNA, the CDR3 is TGTGCCAGCAGCCGCGGACTAGGCCTCTACGAGCAGTACTTC. The chain combines TRBV6-5 with TRBJ2-7; TRBD2 matches 7 bases. V was pared by 6 bases and J by 3 bases, with 8 bases of the junction left unmatched. Per germline, CDR1 MNHEY and CDR2 SVGAGI. This CDR3 has 14 residues.

J is TRBJ1-1 and V is TRBV18, with D possibly TRBD1 on 5 matching bases. V lost 5 bases, J lost 4 bases, and 17 bases lay in between. The CDR3 totals 15 residues. In germline, CDR1 is KGHSH, CDR2 LQKENI. CDR3 sequence reads: CASSLGQPPLTEAFF. The CDR3 region has the DNA TGTGCCAGCTCATTGGGGCAGCCTCCCCTCACTGAAGCTTTCTTT.

This clone has more than one count but fewer than ten. The chain is built from TRBV18 and TRBJ2-3; unclear D gene. The germline gives CDR1 KGHSH, CDR2 LQKENI. The CDR3 covers 15 residues. Trimming removed 4 bases from V and 2 bases from J, with 13 bases in between. The CDR3: CASSRSGTNTDTQYF. The CDR3 DNA reads as TGTGCCAGCTCACGGTCAGGCACGAACACAGATACGCAGTATTTT.

The chain joins TRBV28 to TRBJ2-7; 10 nucleotides agree with TRBD2. Unmatched junction bases numbered 9, after V lost 6 bases and J lost 7 bases. Germline V gene sequence: CDR1 MDHEN, CDR2 SYDVKM. The CDR3 length is 14 residues. Written as DNA, the CDR3 is TGTGCCAGCAGCCCGCTAGCGGGAGATTGGGAGCAGTACTTC. This codes for CASSPLAGDWEQYF.

The V gene is TRBV27, the J gene TRBJ1-5; no definite D call. CDR1 is MNHEY, CDR2 SMNVEV, per germline (reference sequence). Trimming cost V 6 bases and J 2 bases, with 8 bases left between them. This CDR3 region has 13 residues. CDR3 DNA sequence: TGTGCCAGCAGACTAGGTGGCAATCAGCCCCAGCATTTT. Its translation: CASRLGGNQPQHF.

V and J are TRBV28 and TRBJ1-2; 10 positions agree with TRBD1. The CDR3 spans 16 residues. The ends lost 8 bases at V and 2 bases at J; junction bases unmatched: 11. CDR1 is MDHEN and CDR2 is SYDVKM in the germline V gene. This CDR3 reads CASGLGTGDRNYGYTF. The CDR3 DNA sequence: TGTGCCAGCGGGTTAGGGACAGGGGATAGGAACTATGGCTACACCTTC.